This paragraph covers one T cell receptor (beta chain) sequence. The target antigen is unknown. The germline gives CDR1 SQVTM, CDR2 ANQGSEA. V lost 0 bases and J lost 7; bases outside the gene matches: 8. The length of the CDR3 is 16 residues. The PCR contained 60 Vbeta and 13 Jbeta primers. Here immunoSEQ multiplex PCR was the method, and the copy in TCRdb shows in-frame clones only, minus some. The table records some 150,000 clones, 64% of them present only once. The data are from a study of cytomegalovirus exposure and HLA in healthy donors. Points from the study as a whole: Earlier analysis found most TCR beta V segments productive about 90% or about 30% of the time. Upon later analysis, HLA-associated TCR beta chains proved more clonally expanded than other, equally common chains. TCR beta V- and J-gene trimming, according to a later analysis, was linked to a missense DCLRE1C variant.

This TCR came from a woman in her twenties or thirties in good health and CMV-seropositive. V is TRBV29-1 and J is TRBJ2-1; 11 nucleotides line up with TRBD2. The material sequenced was PBMCs. The CDR3 DNA follows: TGCAGCGTTGAAGATCTGCCGGGACTAGCGGTAAATGAGCAGTTCTTC. Encoded protein: CSVEDLPGLAVNEQFF.